This section outlines one T cell receptor beta chain sequence together with its context. This CDR3 comprises 17 residues. Trimming at V came to 0 bases and at J to 5 bases, leaving 9 bases not matched to a gene. Per germline, CDR1 MGHRA and CDR2 YSYEKL. The sample is drawn from a study of blood T cell repertoires in COVID-19. Data came from immunoSEQ multiplex PCR; TCRdb stores just in-frame clones and leaves some out. Of 150,000 to 200,000 clones listed, 80% to 90% are singletons. The receptor was isolated from a man aged 18-30 years who had recovered from COVID-19. Sequencing was performed on peripheral blood. This chain uses TRBV4-1 with TRBJ2-5, with 10 nucleotides matching TRBD2. CDR3 in amino acids: CASSQDFVLAGAETQYF. Written as DNA, the CDR3 is TGCGCCAGCAGCCAAGATTTCGTCCTAGCGGGAGCCGAGACCCAGTACTTC.